This T cell receptor beta chain was obtained from a study of blood T cell repertoires in COVID-19. Study summary: Italy, Spain and the United States were the sources of the convalescent and acute COVID-19 samples.

The protocol was immunoSEQ multiplex PCR, while the TCRdb copy is restricted to in-frame clones and leaves out a portion. The table has around 250,000 clones, 91% seen once. The CDR3 runs 16 residues. V lost 0 bases and J lost 2, with 11 bases in between. CDR1 SNHLY and CDR2 FYNNEI come from the germline V gene. Across 20 to 25 US areas, participants ranged in age from about 18 to 100 years. Clinical history as reported by participants underpinned cohort assignment. V and J are TRBV2 and TRBJ1-3; D uncertain. The clonotype was recovered from a human donor in a cohort exposed to, infected with or recovered from COVID-19 (not recorded which). The donor label of this sample is uncertain. Sequenced: PBMCs or T cells enriched from blood (not recorded which). In DNA form, the CDR3 reads TGTGCCAGCAGTGAAGCACGCGTCGATGCTGGAAACACCATATATTTT. Translating gives CASSEARVDAGNTIYF. Looking up the rest from reference TRBV2 and TRBJ1-3 gives the full variable domain: EPEVTQTPSHQVTQMGQEVILRCVPISNHLYFYWYRQILGQKVEFLVSFYNNEISEKSEIFDDQFSVERPDGSNFTLKIRSTKLEDSAMYFCASSEARVDAGNTIYFGEGSWLTVV.